The next 8 T cell receptor beta chains were all read from a single sample in a study of cytomegalovirus exposure and HLA in healthy donors (dated by TCRdb to about 2017). The library was built by means of the immunoSEQ multiplex PCR assay. A mixture of 60 forward primers for TCR Vbeta segments and 13 reverse primers for TCR Jbeta segments was used in the multiplex PCR. Imported from immuneACCESS, the table was reduced by TCRdb to in-frame sequences with V and J called. These copies leave out some clones; in studies compared against another copy, an unresolved V gene accounts for under half, and the cause of the remainder is not known. The sample contains 140,000 to 150,000 clones, approximately 80% of them found a single time. Less than 2% of the sample is taken by the ten largest. Input material: PBMCs. These receptor sequences come from a man aged 35-49 years in good health and CMV-seronegative.

This chain uses TRBV7-3 with TRBJ2-3, with 11 bases matching TRBD2. CDR3 length equals 16 residues. The V segment lost 5 bases and the J segment 2 bases; nucleotides outside the gene matches: 6. The germline V gene encodes CDR1 SGHTA and CDR2 FQGTGA. CDR3 loop: CASSRNSGGATDTQYF. CDR3 nucleotide sequence: TGTGCCAGCAGCAGGAATAGCGGGGGGGCCACAGATACGCAGTATTTT. Full variable domain (remainder filled in from reference TRBV7-3 and TRBJ2-3): GAGVSQTPSNKVTEKGKYVELRCDPISGHTALYWYRQSLGQGPEFLIYFQGTGAADDSGLPNDRFFAVRPEGSVSTLKIQRTERGDSAVYLCASSRNSGGATDTQYFGPGTRLTVL.

V and J are TRBV5-5 and TRBJ2-5, with D maybe TRBD2 (5 bases). Germline CDR1 is SGHKS and CDR2 is YYEKEE (reference sequence). The CDR3 consists of 13 residues. V was cut by 1 base and J by 5 bases, with 9 bases left in between. The CDR3 loop is CASSLSPGETQYF. CDR3 nucleotides: TGTGCCAGCAGCTTGTCCCCGGGGGAGACCCAGTACTTC.

The chain is built from TRBV18 and TRBJ1-2, with 7 positions matching TRBD1. Germline V CDR1 and CDR2: KGHSH, LQKENI. J was trimmed by 0 bases and V by 3 bases; bases with no gene match: 4. The CDR3 is 15 amino acids. The CDR3 DNA sequence: TGTGCCAGCTCACCGGGGACAGCCTCTAACTATGGCTACACCTTC. The encoded protein is CASSPGTASNYGYTF. Full variable domain (rest looked up from reference TRBV18 and TRBJ1-2): NAGVMQNPRHLVRRRGQEARLRCSPMKGHSHVYWYRQLPEEGLKFMVYLQKENIIDESGMPKERFSAEFPKEGPSILRIQQVVRGDSAAYFCASSPGTASNYGYTFGSGTRLTVV.

Comments on this clone: The junction departs from germline at one end; a sequencing error may be responsible. The chain uses TRBV7-9 and TRBJ2-7; TRBD2 is a possible D gene (6 bases). The CDR3 loop spans 16 amino acids. Germline V lookup: CDR1 SEHNR, CDR2 FQNEAQ (reference sequence). DNA of the CDR3: TGTTCCAGCAGCCCCGAGTGGCTCGGGGGACCCTACGAGCAGTACTTC. Amino acid sequence: CSSSPEWLGGPYEQYF.

This chain links TRBV5-1 with TRBJ2-2; TRBD2 matches 10 bases. V trimming: 4 bases; J trimming: 7 bases; junction bases outside the gene matches: 13. The CDR3 runs 17 residues. Germline CDR1 is SGHRS and CDR2 is YFSETQ. CDR3 loop: CASSAMTGTSVGGELFF. DNA of the CDR3: TGCGCCAGCAGCGCGATGACCGGGACTAGCGTCGGCGGGGAGCTGTTTTTT.

This clone has only one observation. The chain combines TRBV28 with TRBJ1-2; the D gene is possibly TRBD1 (5 bases). The germline V gene has CDR1 MDHEN and CDR2 SYDVKM. The CDR3 totals 13 residues. V lost 4 bases to trimming and J lost 5 bases, with 11 bases between them. CDR3 amino acids: CASSYRGGYGYTF. CDR3 DNA sequence: TGTGCCAGCAGTTATCGGGGGGGTTATGGCTACACCTTC.

The rearrangement joins TRBV6-1 to TRBJ2-2; possibly TRBD2 for D (7 bases). The V gene lost 6 bases and the J gene lost 7 bases, with 18 bases spanning the gap. The CDR3 is 15 residues long. Germline CDR1 MNHNS, CDR2 SASEGT. The CDR3 nucleotides are TGTGCCAGCAGCCCCCTGAGGGGGGGGAGCGGGGAGCTGTTTTTT. This translates into CASSPLRGGSGELFF.

The V gene is TRBV6-4, the J gene TRBJ2-1; D unclear. V was clipped by 0 bases and J by 3 bases, with 3 bases between them. Germline assignment: CDR1 MRHNA and CDR2 SNTAGT. CDR3 size: 13 residues. The CDR3 nucleotides are TGTGCCAGCAGTGACTCACTCTACAATGAGCAGTTCTTC. Protein: CASSDSLYNEQFF.